This passage covers 23 T cell receptor beta chains from one sample sequenced in a study of PD-1 blockade in mismatch repair-deficient tumors. Profiled with immunoSEQ multiplex PCR; TCRdb holds only in-frame clones, not every one. Among 15,000 to 25,000 clones listed, over 75% were seen once. Source: PBMCs, taken 52 weeks after starting pembrolizumab. Receptor source: an adult with mismatch repair-deficient cancer.

The count of this clone is one. The chain carries TRBV5-1 and TRBJ2-5; TRBD2 aligns across 9 bases. After removal of 4 bases from V and 7 bases from J, the junction contained 14 bases not matched to a gene. Germline CDR1 reads SGHRS; CDR2 reads YFSETQ. The CDR3 has 16 residues. The CDR3: CASSLEGQLAGRTQYF. The DNA for the CDR3 is TGCGCCAGCAGCCTGGAGGGACAACTAGCGGGCCGGACCCAGTACTTC. The entire variable domain, with the rest obtained from reference TRBV5-1 and TRBJ2-5, is as follows: KAGVTQTPRYLIKTRGQQVTLSCSPISGHRSVSWYQQTPGQGLQFLFEYFSETQRNKGNFPGRFSGRQFSNSRSEMNVSTLELGDSALYLCASSLEGQLAGRTQYFGPGTRLLVL.

This sequence joins TRBV28 and TRBJ2-4; 7 bases are a match to TRBD2. V lost 5 bases to trimming and J lost 8 bases; unmatched junction nucleotides: 12. Looked up from germline, CDR1 is MDHEN and CDR2 is SYDVKM. The CDR3 has 15 amino acids. CDR3: CASSLLGEGRDIQYF. CDR3 in DNA: TGTGCCAGCAGTCTCCTCGGGGAGGGGAGAGACATTCAGTACTTC.

V and J are TRBV4-2 and TRBJ1-2, with D uncertain. V lost 4 bases and J lost 8, with 20 bases in between. The CDR3 is 15 residues long. Germline loops: CDR1 LGHNA, CDR2 YNFKEQ. Here the CDR3 reads CASSREPTRLGGYTF. The DNA for the CDR3 is TGTGCCAGCAGCCGAGAGCCAACACGGCTCGGGGGCTACACCTTC.

CDR3 sequence reads: CASSSKRQATNEKLFF. CDR3 coding DNA: TGTGCCAGCAGCTCCAAGCGACAGGCAACTAATGAAAAACTGTTTTTT. This chain connects TRBV21-1 to TRBJ1-4; TRBD1, the table's D call, lacks a check against the DNA. TRBV21-1 counts as a pseudogene. The CDR3 is made up of 16 amino acids.

This rearrangement joins TRBV6-5 to TRBJ2-7, with 7 bases fitting TRBD1. This CDR3 spans 14 amino acids. CDR1 and CDR2 from the germline V gene are MNHEY and SVGAGI. The V gene end was trimmed by 4 bases and the J gene end by 3 bases; junction bases not matched to a gene: 6. CDR3 sequence (DNA): TGTGCCAGCAGTTCTCCACAGGGGTTCTACGAGCAGTACTTC. It specifies CASSSPQGFYEQYF.

The chain carries TRBV27 and TRBJ1-1; D is uncertain. CDR1 is MNHEY, CDR2 SMNVEV, per germline (reference sequence). There are 13 residues in the CDR3. V lost 5 bases and J 8 bases, leaving 15 bases between the germline ends. The CDR3 bases are TGTGCCAGCAGTACCCCGTTGAGATCCGAAGCTTTCTTT. Residues: CASSTPLRSEAFF.

V usage is TRBV9 and J usage is TRBJ2-1; 7 bases align to TRBD2. The CDR3 is 15 amino acids. Germline values: CDR1 SGDLS, CDR2 YYNGEE. J gave up 3 bases and V 3 bases, and 6 bases lay outside the gene matches. In DNA, the CDR3 is TGTGCCAGCAGCGCACTCACGGGGGGCTACAATGAGCAGTTCTTC. Amino acids: CASSALTGGYNEQFF.

This clone was found once. The gene calls are TRBV6-4 and TRBJ2-3; 10 positions match TRBD2. V gave up 2 bases and J gave up 5 bases; unmatched junction bases: 4. The CDR3 sequence is 15 residues long. Germline CDR1 MRHNA, CDR2 SNTAGT. The CDR3 loop reads CASSDRGLARDTQYF. The CDR3 DNA is TGTGCCAGCAGTGACCGGGGACTAGCGAGAGATACGCAGTATTTT.

The chain joins TRBV19 to TRBJ1-2, with a tentative D call TRBD1 (5 bases). Trimming took off 5 bases at V and 4 bases at J, with 14 bases between the two ends. The germline V gene has CDR1 LNHDA and CDR2 SQIVND (reference sequence). The CDR3 totals 14 residues. The CDR3 DNA follows: TGTGCCAGTAGTGAGGCAGGGTCTACCTATGGCTACACCTTC. Its translation: CASSEAGSTYGYTF.

The genes are TRBV9 and TRBJ2-3; D gene ambiguous. Between the trimmed V and J ends, which lost 4 bases and 0 bases, there was a span of 3 bases. The CDR3 is 12 residues long. The germline V gene encodes CDR1 SGDLS and CDR2 YYNGEE. The CDR3 protein is CASSISTDTQYF. As DNA, the CDR3 is TGTGCCAGCAGCATAAGCACAGATACGCAGTATTTT.

This chain joins TRBV6-1 and TRBJ2-5; D may be TRBD2 (6 bases). CDR3 size: 14 residues. The germline CDR1 and CDR2 sequences are MNHNS and SASEGT. V gave up 2 bases and J gave up 5 bases, with 12 bases separating them. The CDR3 bases are TGTGCCAGCAGTGAATGGAGGGGCCCTGAGACCCAGTACTTC. Protein sequence: CASSEWRGPETQYF.

This chain links TRBV6-6 with TRBJ2-1; TRBD2 is a possible D gene (6 bases). Germline V CDR1 and CDR2: MNHNY, SVGAGI (reference sequence). The CDR3 is made up of 15 amino acids. Trimming removed 5 bases at V and 4 bases at J, with 15 bases between. The CDR3, as DNA: TGTGCCAGCAGTCCAGTCCTCGGGGGTTACAATGAGCAGTTCTTC. Its protein product is CASSPVLGGYNEQFF.

In DNA, the CDR3 is TGTGCCAGTAGTGGGGCTAGCGGGGGAGTCACAGATACGCAGTATTTT. It translates to CASSGASGGVTDTQYF. The chain links TRBV19 to TRBJ2-3, with 10 bases aligning to TRBD2. V shed 5 bases and J 2 bases; nucleotides not matched to a gene: 7. The length of the CDR3 is 16 residues. CDR1 and CDR2 from the germline V gene are LNHDA and SQIVND (reference sequence).

The J gene is TRBJ1-2, the V gene TRBV28; tentative D call: TRBD1 (6 bases). The V gene lost 6 bases and the J gene lost 5 bases, with 22 bases spanning the gap. The germline V gene has CDR1 MDHEN and CDR2 SYDVKM. CDR3 length: 16 amino acids. The CDR3 DNA reads as TGTGCCAGCAGGACCGGGACACCGAGAGAATTATATGGCTACACCTTC. Its protein is CASRTGTPRELYGYTF.

Only one count was recorded for this clone. The chain joins TRBV6-1 to TRBJ1-1, with D unresolved. Deletions cut 0 bases from V and 4 bases from J, with 15 bases between. Germline CDR1 MNHNS, CDR2 SASEGT. This CDR3 has 16 amino acids. The CDR3 nucleotides are TGTGCCAGCAGTGAAGCGCTGAGGTGGCGGAGCACTGAAGCTTTCTTT. It codes for CASSEALRWRSTEAFF.

V gene TRBV2 combines with J gene TRBJ2-5, with 7 nucleotides matching TRBD1. From germline, CDR1 is SNHLY and CDR2 FYNNEI. The trim removed 3 bases at V and 1 base at J, leaving 8 bases unmatched. The CDR3 sequence is 16 residues long. CDR3 protein: CASSDLRTGTQETQYF. The CDR3 coding sequence is TGTGCCAGCAGTGACCTTAGGACAGGCACCCAAGAGACCCAGTACTTC.

This clone appeared a few times. This sequence joins TRBV29-1 and TRBJ1-1; 10 bases are shared with TRBD1. Looked up from germline, CDR1 is SQVTM and CDR2 is ANQGSEA. Losses at the gene ends were 3 bases for V and 5 bases for J; bases not matched to a gene: 9. The CDR3 runs 15 residues. The CDR3 loop is CSVEGTGTGETEAFF. The DNA for the CDR3 is TGCAGCGTTGAGGGCACCGGGACAGGGGAGACTGAAGCTTTCTTT.

V is TRBV19 and J is TRBJ1-4, with TRBD1 matching 7 bases. Trimming removed 3 bases from V and 0 bases from J; junction bases left unmatched: 1. Germline loops: CDR1 LNHDA, CDR2 SQIVND (reference sequence). CDR3 size: 15 residues. The CDR3 coding sequence is TGTGCCAGTAGTATTGGGACAGCAACTAATGAAAAACTGTTTTTT. Translation gives CASSIGTATNEKLFF. Using reference TRBV19 and TRBJ1-4 for the parts outside the CDR3, the full variable domain is DGGITQSPKYLFRKEGQNVTLSCEQNLNHDAMYWYRQDPGQGLRLIYYSQIVNDFQKGDIAEGYSVSREKKESFPLTVTSAQKNPTAFYLCASSIGTATNEKLFFGSGTQLSVL.

This chain links TRBV18 with TRBJ2-7; the D gene is possibly TRBD1 (6 bases). The germline gives CDR1 KGHSH, CDR2 LQKENI. The V end was cut by 3 bases, the J end by 0 bases, with 12 bases between. CDR3 length equals 15 residues. In nucleotides, the CDR3 is TGTGCCAGCTCACCCCGACAGGCGAACTCCTACGAGCAGTACTTC. The encoded protein is CASSPRQANSYEQYF. Full variable domain (outside the CDR3, taken from reference TRBV18 and TRBJ2-7): NAGVMQNPRHLVRRRGQEARLRCSPMKGHSHVYWYRQLPEEGLKFMVYLQKENIIDESGMPKERFSAEFPKEGPSILRIQQVVRGDSAAYFCASSPRQANSYEQYFGPGTRLTVT.

This clone was observed a single time. This chain connects TRBV15 to TRBJ1-1; 7 bases agree with TRBD1. The V gene end was trimmed by 5 bases and the J gene end by 5 bases; junction bases not matched to a gene: 8. CDR1 is LNHNV and CDR2 is YYDKDF in the germline V gene (reference sequence). The CDR3 is 14 amino acids. CDR3 nucleotide sequence: TGTGCCACCAGCTCCCCCGGGACAGCGACTGAAGCTTTCTTT. It specifies CATSSPGTATEAFF.

J is TRBJ2-1 and V is TRBV19; 7 bases are a match to TRBD1. This CDR3 is 16 amino acids long. Per germline, CDR1 LNHDA and CDR2 SQIVND (reference sequence). The trim removed 1 base at V and 0 bases at J, leaving 3 bases unmatched. The CDR3 is CASSIAGGVSYNEQFF. CDR3 sequence (DNA): TGTGCCAGTAGTATAGCAGGGGGAGTCTCCTACAATGAGCAGTTCTTC.

A few counts support this clone. The chain is built from TRBV30 and TRBJ1-3; the D is unclear. There are 15 residues in the CDR3. Looked up from germline, CDR1 is GTSNPN and CDR2 is SVGIG (reference sequence). With 0 bases removed from V and 0 bases from J, the gap between germline ends came to 9 bases. The CDR3: CAWSVGGLSGNTIYF. DNA for the CDR3: TGTGCCTGGAGTGTGGGAGGGCTCTCTGGAAACACCATATATTTT. The complete variable domain, with remaining parts taken from reference TRBV30 and TRBJ1-3, reads SQTIHQWPATLVQPVGSPLSLECTVEGTSNPNLYWYRQAAGRGLQLLFYSVGIGQISSEVPQNLSASRPQDRQFILSSKKLLLSDSGFYLCAWSVGGLSGNTIYFGEGSWLTVV.

CDR3 DNA: TGTGCCAGTAGCGGGACAGGGGGCTTGAATGAGCAGTTCTTC. Protein sequence: CASSGTGGLNEQFF. The chain is built from TRBV6-1 and TRBJ2-1; 12 nucleotides agree with TRBD1. The CDR3 runs 14 residues. CDR1 is MNHNS, CDR2 SASEGT, per germline. Trimming removed 9 bases from V and 7 bases from J; junction bases left unmatched: 7.